This TCR beta chain was retrieved from a study of regulatory T cells in long-lasting Graves disease. Regarding time point: newly diagnosed GD, antithyroid drugs for less than 3 months. The authors made the TCR library using RNA they extracted from PBMCs. Each patient gave 7 to 10 milliliters of EDTA-anticoagulated peripheral blood. TCR beta libraries were built with iRepertoire HTBI primers and Arm-PCR of CDR3 regions. TCRdb passed the multiplex PCR reads through MiXCR, listing each CDR3 protein once. This repertoire shows 400,000 to 500,000 distinct CDR3 sequences, approximately 16% found once; its top ten account for roughly 10%. This clonotype was detected ten times or more. The germline V gene encodes CDR1 MNHEY and CDR2 SMNVEV (reference sequence). The CDR3 contains 18 residues. The V gene end was trimmed by 4 bases and the J gene end by 1 base; junction bases not matched to a gene: 9. These same records also appear under a second study, on T cells in Graves' hyperthyroidism and ophthalmopathy. That paper states: Those with hyperthyroidism were 18 to 65 years old, newly diagnosed, and ill for under 2 months. The TCR CDR3 first-round RT-PCR relied on the HTBI primer set.

The sequencing here drew on peripheral blood mononuclear cells (PBMCs), taken at new diagnosis, from a patient treated with antithyroid drugs. The receptor was derived from a woman aged 25-40 years with Graves disease. J is TRBJ1-5 and V is TRBV27; the match to TRBD1 covers 11 bases. Written as DNA, the CDR3 is TGTGCCAGCAGTTACCCGGACAGGGGGCCCAAAAGCAATCAGCCCCAGCATTTT. Translating gives CASSYPDRGPKSNQPQHF.